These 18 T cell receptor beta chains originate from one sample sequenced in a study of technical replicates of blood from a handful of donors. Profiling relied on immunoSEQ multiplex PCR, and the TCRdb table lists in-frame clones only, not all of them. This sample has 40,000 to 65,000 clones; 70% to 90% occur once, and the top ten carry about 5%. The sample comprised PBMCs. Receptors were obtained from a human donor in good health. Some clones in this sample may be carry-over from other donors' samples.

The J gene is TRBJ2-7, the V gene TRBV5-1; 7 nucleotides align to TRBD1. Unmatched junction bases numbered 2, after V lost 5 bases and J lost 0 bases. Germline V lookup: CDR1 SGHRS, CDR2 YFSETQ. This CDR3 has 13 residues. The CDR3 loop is CASRWTGSYEQYF. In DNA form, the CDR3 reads TGCGCCAGCAGATGGACAGGCTCCTACGAGCAGTACTTC.

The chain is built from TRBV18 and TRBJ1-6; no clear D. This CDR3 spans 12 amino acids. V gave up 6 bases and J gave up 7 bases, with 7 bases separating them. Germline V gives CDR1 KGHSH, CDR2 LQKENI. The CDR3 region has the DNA TGTGCCAGCTCCCGTCCGAATTCACCCCTCCACTTT. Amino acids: CASSRPNSPLHF. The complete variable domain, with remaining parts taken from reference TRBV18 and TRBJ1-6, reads NAGVMQNPRHLVRRRGQEARLRCSPMKGHSHVYWYRQLPEEGLKFMVYLQKENIIDESGMPKERFSAEFPKEGPSILRIQQVVRGDSAAYFCASSRPNSPLHFGNGTRLTVT.

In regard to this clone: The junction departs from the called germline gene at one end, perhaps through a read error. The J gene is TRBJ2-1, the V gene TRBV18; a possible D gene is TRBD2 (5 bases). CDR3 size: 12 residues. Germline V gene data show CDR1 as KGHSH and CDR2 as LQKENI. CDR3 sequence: CASSPTDSPPLF. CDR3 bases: TGTGCCAGCTCACCAACGGACTCCCCCCCCCTCTTC.

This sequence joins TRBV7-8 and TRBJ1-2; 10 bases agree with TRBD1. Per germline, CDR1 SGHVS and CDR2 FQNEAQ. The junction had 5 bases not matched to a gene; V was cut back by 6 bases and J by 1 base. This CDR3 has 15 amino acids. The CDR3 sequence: CASRGRDRGNYGYTF. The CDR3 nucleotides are TGTGCCAGCAGGGGGAGGGACAGGGGTAACTATGGCTACACCTTC. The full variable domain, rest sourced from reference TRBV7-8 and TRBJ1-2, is GAGVSQSPRYKVAKRGQDVALRCDPISGHVSLFWYQQALGQGPEFLTYFQNEAQLDKSGLPSDRFFAERPEGSVSTLKIQRTQQEDSAVYLCASRGRDRGNYGYTFGSGTRLTVV.

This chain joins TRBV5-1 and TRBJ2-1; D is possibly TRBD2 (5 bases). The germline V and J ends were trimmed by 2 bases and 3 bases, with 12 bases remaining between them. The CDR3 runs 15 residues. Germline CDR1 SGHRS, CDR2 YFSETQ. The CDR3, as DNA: TGCGCCAGCAGCTTTGGCCGAGACTACTACAATGAGCAGTTCTTC. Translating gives CASSFGRDYYNEQFF.

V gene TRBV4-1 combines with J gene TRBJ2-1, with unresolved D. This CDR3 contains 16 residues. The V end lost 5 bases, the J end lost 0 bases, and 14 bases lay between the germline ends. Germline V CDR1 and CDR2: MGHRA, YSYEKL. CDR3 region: CASSSPQRSSYNEQFF. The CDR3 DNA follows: TGCGCCAGCAGCAGCCCCCAGCGAAGCTCCTACAATGAGCAGTTCTTC.

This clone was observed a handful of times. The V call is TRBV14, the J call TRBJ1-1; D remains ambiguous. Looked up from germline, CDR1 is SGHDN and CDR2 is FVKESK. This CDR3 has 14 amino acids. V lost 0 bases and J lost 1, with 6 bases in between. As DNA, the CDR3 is TGTGCCAGCAGCCAAGACGCAGGGAACACTGAAGCTTTCTTT. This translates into CASSQDAGNTEAFF.

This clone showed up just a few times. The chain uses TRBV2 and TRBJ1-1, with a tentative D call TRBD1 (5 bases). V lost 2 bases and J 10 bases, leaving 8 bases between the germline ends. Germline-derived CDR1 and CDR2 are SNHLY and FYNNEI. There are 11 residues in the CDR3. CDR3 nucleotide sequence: TGTGCCAGCAGTGAATCCGGGGGAGCTTTCTTT. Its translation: CASSESGGAFF.

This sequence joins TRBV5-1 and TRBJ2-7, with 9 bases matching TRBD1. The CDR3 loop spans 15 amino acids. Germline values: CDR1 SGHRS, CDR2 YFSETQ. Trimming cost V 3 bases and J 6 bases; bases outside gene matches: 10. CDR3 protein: CASSSQTGGNGEQYF. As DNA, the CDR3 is TGCGCCAGCAGCTCTCAGACAGGGGGGAATGGCGAGCAGTACTTC.

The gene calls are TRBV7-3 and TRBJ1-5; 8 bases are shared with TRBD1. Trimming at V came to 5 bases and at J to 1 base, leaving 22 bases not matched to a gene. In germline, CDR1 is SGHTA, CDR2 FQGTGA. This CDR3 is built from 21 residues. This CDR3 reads CASSLRDRKIDRCTSNQPQHF. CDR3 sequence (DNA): TGTGCCAGCAGCCTCCGGGACAGGAAGATAGACCGTTGCACCAGCAATCAGCCCCAGCATTTT.

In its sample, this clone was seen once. The CDR3 nucleotides are TGTGCCAGCAGCCAAGCTGGGGCCGACTATGGCTACACCTTC. As protein: CASSQAGADYGYTF. The chain joins TRBV4-2 to TRBJ1-2; tentative D call: TRBD1 (5 bases). This CDR3 is 14 amino acids long. Trimming took off 1 base at V and 3 bases at J, with 9 bases between the two ends. The germline gives CDR1 LGHNA, CDR2 YNFKEQ.

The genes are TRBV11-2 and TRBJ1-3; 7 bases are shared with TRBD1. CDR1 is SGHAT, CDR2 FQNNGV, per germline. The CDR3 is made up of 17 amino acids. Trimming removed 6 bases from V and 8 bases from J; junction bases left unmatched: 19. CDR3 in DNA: TGTGCCAGCAGACATTATGTATCCCAGGGGGTTAAGGACACCATATATTTT. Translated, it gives CASRHYVSQGVKDTIYF. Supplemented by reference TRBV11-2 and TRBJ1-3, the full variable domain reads EAGVAQSPRYKIIEKRQSVAFWCNPISGHATLYWYQQILGQGPKLLIQFQNNGVVDDSQLPKDRFSAERLKGVDSTLKIQPAKLEDSAVYLCASRHYVSQGVKDTIYFGEGSWLTVV.

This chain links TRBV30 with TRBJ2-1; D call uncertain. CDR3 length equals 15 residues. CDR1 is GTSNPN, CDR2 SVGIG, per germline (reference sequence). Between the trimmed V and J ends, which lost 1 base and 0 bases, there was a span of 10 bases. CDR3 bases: TGTGCCTGGAGTGGTGCGACAAGCTCCTACAATGAGCAGTTCTTC. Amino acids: CAWSGATSSYNEQFF.

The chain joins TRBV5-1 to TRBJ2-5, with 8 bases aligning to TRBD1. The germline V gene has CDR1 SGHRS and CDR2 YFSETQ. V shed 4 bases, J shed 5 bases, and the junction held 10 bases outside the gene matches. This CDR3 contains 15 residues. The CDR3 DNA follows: TGCGCCAGCAGCGGCGGGACAGGTGGATTGGAGACCCAGTACTTC. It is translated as CASSGGTGGLETQYF. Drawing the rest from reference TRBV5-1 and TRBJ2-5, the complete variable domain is KAGVTQTPRYLIKTRGQQVTLSCSPISGHRSVSWYQQTPGQGLQFLFEYFSETQRNKGNFPGRFSGRQFSNSRSEMNVSTLELGDSALYLCASSGGTGGLETQYFGPGTRLLVL.

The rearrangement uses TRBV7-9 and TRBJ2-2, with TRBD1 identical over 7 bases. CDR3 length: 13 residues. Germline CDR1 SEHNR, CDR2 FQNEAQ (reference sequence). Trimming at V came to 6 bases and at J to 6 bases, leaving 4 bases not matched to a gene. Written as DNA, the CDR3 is TGTGCCAGCAGGCAGACAGGGTCCGGGGAGCTGTTTTTT. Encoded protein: CASRQTGSGELFF.

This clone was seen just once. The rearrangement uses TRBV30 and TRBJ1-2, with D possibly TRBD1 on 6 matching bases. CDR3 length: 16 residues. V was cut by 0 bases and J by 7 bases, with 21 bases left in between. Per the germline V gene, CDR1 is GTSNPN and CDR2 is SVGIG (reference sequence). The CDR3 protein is CAWSVLRTAAPRGYTF. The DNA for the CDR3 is TGTGCCTGGAGTGTACTCCGGACAGCTGCACCTCGTGGCTACACCTTC.

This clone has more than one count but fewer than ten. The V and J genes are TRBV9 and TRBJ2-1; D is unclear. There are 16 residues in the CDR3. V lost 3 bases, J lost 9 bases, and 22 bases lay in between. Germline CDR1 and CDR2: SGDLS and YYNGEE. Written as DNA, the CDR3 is TGTGCCAGCAGCGCCTCCACATCCCAACTATCGGGTGAGCAGTTCTTC. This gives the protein CASSASTSQLSGEQFF. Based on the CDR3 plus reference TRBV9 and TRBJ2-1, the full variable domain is DSGVTQTPKHLITATGQRVTLRCSPRSGDLSVYWYQQSLDQGLQFLIQYYNGEERAKGNILERFSAQQFPDLHSELNLSSLELGDSALYFCASSASTSQLSGEQFFGPGTRLTVL.

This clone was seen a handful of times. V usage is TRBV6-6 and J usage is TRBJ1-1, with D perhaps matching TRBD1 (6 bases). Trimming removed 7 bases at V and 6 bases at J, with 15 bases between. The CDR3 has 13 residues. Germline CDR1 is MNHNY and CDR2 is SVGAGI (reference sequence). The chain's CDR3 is CASTLRGTAEAFF. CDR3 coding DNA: TGTGCCAGCACCTTGAGGGGGACCGCTGAAGCTTTCTTT.